These 6 T cell receptor beta chains originate from one sample sequenced in a study of cytomegalovirus exposure and HLA in healthy donors. PCR was performed using 60 Vbeta and 13 Jbeta primers. Clones were read by immunoSEQ multiplex PCR, and TCRdb kept only the in-frame ones, dropping some. The table lists fewer than 200,000 clones, approximately 79% of them singletons. Sample: PBMCs. These receptors were obtained from a woman aged 50 to 65 in good health and CMV-seropositive.

The chain recombines TRBV9 with TRBJ1-5, with a weak D call TRBD1 (5 bases). Trimming stripped 4 bases from V and 4 bases from J, with 12 bases between. Germline assignment: CDR1 SGDLS and CDR2 YYNGEE. The CDR3 totals 14 residues. The CDR3, as DNA: TGTGCCAGCAGCCTCGGACATCCGAATCAGCCCCAGCATTTT. Translated, it gives CASSLGHPNQPQHF.

The rearrangement joins TRBV29-1 to TRBJ1-4; no definite D call. The CDR3 is made up of 13 amino acids. Germline V lookup: CDR1 SQVTM, CDR2 ANQGSEA. V lost 4 bases and J 4 bases, leaving 10 bases between the germline ends. The CDR3 region has the DNA TGCAGCGTTGGACATGCAAGTAATGAAAAACTGTTTTTT. Amino acids: CSVGHASNEKLFF.

The chain employs TRBV2 and TRBJ2-7, with D possibly matching TRBD1 (5 bases). Germline V gene sequence: CDR1 SNHLY, CDR2 FYNNEI. The length of the CDR3 is 13 residues. V was cut by 3 bases and J by 6 bases, with 12 bases left in between. CDR3 protein: CASSDREGLEQYF. DNA of the CDR3: TGTGCCAGCAGTGACAGGGAAGGCCTCGAGCAGTACTTC.

CDR3 in DNA: TGTGCCAGCAGCTTCGGGACAGATACGGAAAAACTGTTTTTT. It translates to CASSFGTDTEKLFF. The genes are TRBV11-2 and TRBJ1-4, with TRBD1 matching 7 bases. This CDR3 comprises 14 residues. In germline, CDR1 is SGHAT, CDR2 FQNNGV. J was trimmed by 8 bases and V by 3 bases; bases with no gene match: 6. The variable domain in full, with the rest retrieved from reference TRBV11-2 and TRBJ1-4, is EAGVAQSPRYKIIEKRQSVAFWCNPISGHATLYWYQQILGQGPKLLIQFQNNGVVDDSQLPKDRFSAERLKGVDSTLKIQPAKLEDSAVYLCASSFGTDTEKLFFGSGTQLSVL.

This rearrangement joins TRBV7-2 to TRBJ2-3; perhaps TRBD1 as D (5 bases). V was clipped by 5 bases and J by 5 bases, with 17 bases between them. The CDR3 totals 15 residues. Germline V gene data show CDR1 as SGHTA and CDR2 as FQGNSA. The DNA for the CDR3 is TGTGCCAGCAGCACCCCCGGCGAGCAGGGAGATACGCAGTATTTT. This gives the protein CASSTPGEQGDTQYF. The full variable domain, its missing parts supplied by reference TRBV7-2 and TRBJ2-3, is GAGVSQSPSNKVTEKGKDVELRCDPISGHTALYWYRQSLGQGLEFLIYFQGNSAPDKSGLPSDRFSAERTGGSVSTLTIQRTQQEDSAVYLCASSTPGEQGDTQYFGPGTRLTVL.

The table lists this clone with a few counts. This sequence joins TRBV5-4 and TRBJ1-1; a weak D match, TRBD1 (6 bases). CDR1 and CDR2 (germline): SGHNT, YYREEE (reference sequence). Trimming shortened V by 1 base and J by 0 bases, and 16 bases separated the two germline ends. This CDR3 has 17 amino acids. CDR3 residues: CASSLKQTGDMNTEAFF. CDR3 nucleotides: TGTGCCAGCAGCTTGAAGCAGACAGGAGACATGAACACTGAAGCTTTCTTT.